A selection of T cell receptor beta chains follows, all from one sample in a study of cytomegalovirus exposure and HLA in healthy donors. TCRdb keeps only in-frame clones here, not all; method: immunoSEQ multiplex PCR. The profile shows some 110,000 clones, roughly 15% of them singletons. Sequenced: PBMCs. These receptors were collected from a female donor in good health and CMV-seronegative. CDR3s include the opening cysteine and the closing phenylalanine or tryptophan. A D gene is named only where the DNA matches it firmly. Size is stated for part of the rows, as once, few or many counts, or as a class when the clone is expanded.

NA	TRBV10-2	TRBJ1-2	NA	TGCGCCAGCAGTGTATCGGCGTTACTGAGGAATGGCTACACCTTC	CASSVSALLRNGYTF
TRBD2	TRBV9	TRBJ2-1	few	TGTGCCAGCAGCGGAACCGGGACTAGCGGGAGAAGGGAGCAGTTCTTC	CASSGTGTSGRREQFF
TRBD2	TRBV19	TRBJ2-7	NA	TGTGCCACCCGGAGAGGGACTAACTACGAGCAGTACTTC	CATRRGTNYEQYF
TRBD2	TRBV6-5	TRBJ2-1	few	TGTGCCAGCAGGTATAGCGGGGTAAAGAATGAGCAGTTCTTC	CASRYSGVKNEQFF
NA	TRBV5-4	TRBJ1-1	NA	TGTGCCAGCAGCTTGGCCAGGGACACTGAAGCTTTCTTT	CASSLARDTEAFF
NA	TRBV30	TRBJ2-3	few	TGTGCCTGGACCTTTAGCACAGATACGCAGTATTTT	CAWTFSTDTQYF
NA	TRBV7-9	TRBJ1-1	NA	TGTGCCAGCAGCCAGGTCGGGGGGGCGAACACTGAGGCTTTCTTT	CASSQVGGANTEAFF
TRBD1	TRBV4-1	TRBJ1-1	few	TGCGCCAGCAGCCAATTAGGGGGCTCGTTGGCTGAAGCTTTCTTT	CASSQLGGSLAEAFF
TRBD2	TRBV7-2	TRBJ2-3	NA	TGTGCCAGCATCCTGGGGAGGGCCGGCACAGATACGCAGTATTTT	CASILGRAGTDTQYF
NA	TRBV2	TRBJ2-5	few	TGTGCCAGCATCGTCCAGGAGACCCAGTACTTC	CASIVQETQYF
NA	TRBV30	TRBJ1-2	few	TGTGCCTGGAGTACCGGACAGTATGGCTACACCTTC	CAWSTGQYGYTF
TRBD2	TRBV28	TRBJ2-7	NA	TGTGCCAGCACCGGACTAGCGGGAGGGTACGAGCAGTACTTC	CASTGLAGGYEQYF
NA	TRBV4-3	TRBJ2-7	NA	TGCGCCAGCAGCCAAGCGCTTCCGCAGGTCCGCGTTTACGAGCAGTACTTC	CASSQALPQVRVYEQYF
TRBD1	TRBV5-1	TRBJ2-3	NA	TGCGCCAGCAGCGTGACAGGGAGCGATACGCAGTATTTT	CASSVTGSDTQYF
TRBD1	TRBV4-1	TRBJ2-5	few	TGCGCCAGCAGCCTGGGACAGTTAGAGACCCAGTACTTC	CASSLGQLETQYF
TRBD2	TRBV9	TRBJ2-5	few	TGTGCCAGCAGCGCGTCTAGCGGGGGGGGGTGGTATGGAGAGACCCAGTACTTC	CASSASSGGGWYGETQYF
TRBD1	TRBV6-6	TRBJ1-2	few	TGTGCCAGCAGTTATCGGGACAGTTCTTTGGGCTACACCTTC	CASSYRDSSLGYTF
TRBD1	TRBV7-2	TRBJ2-5	NA	TGTGCCAGCAGCTGGGCCGGGACAGGGGTGGAGACCCAGTACTTC	CASSWAGTGVETQYF
NA	TRBV6-5	TRBJ1-1	NA	TGTGCCAGCAGTTACTCCCCAGACACTGAAGCTTTCTTT	CASSYSPDTEAFF
NA	TRBV7-2	TRBJ2-5	NA	TGTGCCAGCAGCCAGAATGCGGGGAGGGAGACCCAGTACTTC	CASSQNAGRETQYF
TRBD1	TRBV7-9	TRBJ1-2	few	TGTGCCAGCATAAGGGGGCTCGACTATGGCTACACCTTC	CASIRGLDYGYTF
TRBD2	TRBV7-6	TRBJ2-5	NA	TGTGCCAGCAACCCTAGCGGGGGGCCCAAGGAGACCCAGTACTTC	CASNPSGGPKETQYF
TRBD1	TRBV9	TRBJ1-1	few	TGTGCCAGCAGCGAGGGGGCGCGGGTAATGAACACTGAAGCTTTCTTT	CASSEGARVMNTEAFF
TRBD2	TRBV5-1	TRBJ2-5	NA	TGCGCCAGCAGCTTTATGCTAGCGGGGGGACAAGAGACCCAGTACTTC	CASSFMLAGGQETQYF
TRBD2	TRBV5-6	TRBJ2-5	few	TGTGCCAGCACCTTGGGAGAACGACTAGCGGGGGGTAAAGAGACCCAGTACTTC	CASTLGERLAGGKETQYF
TRBD2	TRBV4-3	TRBJ2-7	NA	TGCGCCAGCAGCCAAGCTCTCGGGGCACGAGCGGGAGGCTACGAGCAGTACTTC	CASSQALGARAGGYEQYF
NA	TRBV5-6	TRBJ2-7	few	TGTGCCAGCAGCACAGCGGGCGGCTACGAGCAGTACTTC	CASSTAGGYEQYF
TRBD1	TRBV5-6	TRBJ1-6	few	TGTGCCAGCAGCTTATCGTCAGGGGGCCCTCTCTATAATTCACCCCTCCACTTT	CASSLSSGGPLYNSPLHF
NA	TRBV6-6	TRBJ2-7	NA	TGTGCCAGCAGTTTCAACCCTAGTGGTTTCTCCGAGCAGTACTTC	CASSFNPSGFSEQYF
TRBD2	TRBV7-9	TRBJ2-7	NA	TGTGCCAGCAGCCCTCCGACTAGCGGGCCTTACGAGCAGTACTTC	CASSPPTSGPYEQYF
NA	TRBV13	TRBJ1-6	NA	TGTGCCAGCAGCTCCGGGTCCGGCTATAATTCACCCCTCCACTTT	CASSSGSGYNSPLHF
NA	TRBV27	TRBJ2-5	few	TGTGCCAGCAGTCCCGACATCACCGAGACCCAGTACTTC	CASSPDITETQYF
TRBD1	TRBV6-5	TRBJ1-1	few	TGTGCCAGCAGCCCAACAGGGGTGGGCACTGAAGCTTTCTTT	CASSPTGVGTEAFF
NA	TRBV5-1	TRBJ1-1	NA	TGCGCCAGCAGCTTGTTGGAGTCCCACGGGACTGAAGCTTTCTTT	CASSLLESHGTEAFF